Described below is a single T cell receptor (beta chain) sequence and its context. A read error may account for a junction end that differs from germline. The sample is drawn from a study of blood T cells in healthy people across ages. Primed by a sample-barcoded 5' primer and a J-beta primer mix, a second PCR proceeded for 7 to 11 cycles. Each cDNA molecule was tagged by a template-switch adaptor that had 12 random nucleotides. MiXCR was run by TCRdb on the 5' RACE reads, yielding one entry per CDR3 protein. The repertoire has approximately 850,000 distinct CDR3 sequences, around 45% of them found once; the top ten carry roughly 19%. The V gene's germline CDR1 is SGHKS and CDR2 YYEKEE (reference sequence). This CDR3 has 15 amino acids.

Sample: blood. This clonotype was obtained from a man aged 60 to 69 in good health. The chain recombines TRBV5-5 with TRBJ2-6; perhaps D is TRBD1 or TRBD2 (5 bases each). The CDR3, as DNA: TGTGCCAGCAGCTGGGCGGTAGCCGGGGCCGACGTCCTGACTTTC. This gives the protein CASSWAVAGADVLTF. The whole variable domain, filled in from reference TRBV5-5 and TRBJ2-6, reads DAGVTQSPTHLIKTRGQQVTLRCSPISGHKSVSWYQQVLGQGPQFIFQYYEKEERGRGNFPDRFSARQFPNYSSELNVNALLLGDSALYLCASSWAVAGADVLTFGAGSRLTVL.